The TCR beta chain described here comes from a study of blood T cells in healthy people across ages. This clonotype occurred a few times. Its target is not known. Germline assignment: CDR1 MNHEY and CDR2 SMNVEV (reference sequence). The J segment lost 13 bases and the V segment lost 2 bases, leaving 9 bases of the junction unmatched. This CDR3 is built from 13 residues. It was with a sample-barcoded 5' primer and a J-beta primer mix that a second PCR of roughly 7 to 12 cycles was run. Each cDNA molecule carried a tag from a template-switch adaptor that contained 12 random nucleotides. MiXCR was run by TCRdb on the 5' RACE reads, yielding one entry per CDR3 protein. The repertoire holds over 1,500,000 distinct CDR3 sequences, with around 48% as singletons. Broader study findings: Nothing was known about donor CMV status, and this possibly confounded expanded clonotype changes. Older age went with lower TCR beta diversity per million T cells, in a roughly linear way.

The TCR comes from a woman between 35 and 50 years old in good health. The chain uses TRBV27 and TRBJ2-5, with 8 bases identical to TRBD1. The sequencing input was blood. CDR3 sequence (DNA): TGTGCCAGCAGTTTAAAGGCAGGGGGCGCGGGGTACTTC. This gives the protein CASSLKAGGAGYF.